This T cell receptor beta chain was observed in a study of blood T cell repertoires in COVID-19. Regarding this clone: One end of the junction fails to match germline, which may point to a read error.

The V gene's germline CDR1 is SGHAT and CDR2 FQNNGV. CDR3 length: 16 amino acids. Some clones are missing from TCRdb's copy, which holds only in-frame ones; the method was immunoSEQ multiplex PCR. The sample yields tens of thousands of clones, 70% to 90% seen once. The receptor was derived from a woman aged 80 or older with acute or convalescent COVID-19. The chain links TRBV11-2 to TRBJ2-4; 7 bases are shared with TRBD1. Sequencing was done on a sample of peripheral blood. CDR3 nucleotide sequence: TGTGCCAGCAGCTTAGAGGGACAGATAGCCAAAAACATTCAGTACTTT. The encoded protein is CASSLEGQIAKNIQYF. Combining the CDR3 with reference TRBV11-2 and TRBJ2-4 gives the whole variable domain EAGVAQSPRYKIIEKRQSVAFWCNPISGHATLYWYQQILGQGPKLLIQFQNNGVVDDSQLPKDRFSAERLKGVDSTLKIQPAKLEDSAVYLCASSLEGQIAKNIQYFGAGTRLSVL.